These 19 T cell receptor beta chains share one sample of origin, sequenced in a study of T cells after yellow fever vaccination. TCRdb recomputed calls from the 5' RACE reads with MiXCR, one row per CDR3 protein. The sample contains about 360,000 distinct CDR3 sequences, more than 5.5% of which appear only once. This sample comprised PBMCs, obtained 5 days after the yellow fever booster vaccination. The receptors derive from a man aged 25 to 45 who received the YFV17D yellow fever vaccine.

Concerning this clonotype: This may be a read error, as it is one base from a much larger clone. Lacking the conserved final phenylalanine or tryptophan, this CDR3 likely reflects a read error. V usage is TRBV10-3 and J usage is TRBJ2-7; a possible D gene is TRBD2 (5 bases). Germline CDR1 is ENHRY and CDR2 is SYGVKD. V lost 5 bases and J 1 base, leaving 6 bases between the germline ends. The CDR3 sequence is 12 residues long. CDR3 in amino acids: CAISPGSYEQYL. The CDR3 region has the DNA TGTGCCATCAGTCCGGGATCCTACGAGCAGTACCTC.

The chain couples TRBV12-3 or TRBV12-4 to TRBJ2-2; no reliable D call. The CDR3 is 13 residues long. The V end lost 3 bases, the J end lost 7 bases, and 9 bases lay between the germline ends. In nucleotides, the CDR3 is TGTGCCAGCAGTTTTAAAGAGTTCGGGGAGCTGTTTTTT. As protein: CASSFKEFGELFF.

In nucleotides, the CDR3 is TGTGCCAGCAGCCCAGAGCCATTAAACTACAATGAGCAGTTCTTC. Translating it yields CASSPEPLNYNEQFF. The chain links TRBV5-6 to TRBJ2-1; D not resolved. With 4 bases removed from V and 3 bases from J, the gap between germline ends came to 14 bases. CDR1 and CDR2 (germline): SGHDT, YYEEEE. The CDR3 spans 15 residues.

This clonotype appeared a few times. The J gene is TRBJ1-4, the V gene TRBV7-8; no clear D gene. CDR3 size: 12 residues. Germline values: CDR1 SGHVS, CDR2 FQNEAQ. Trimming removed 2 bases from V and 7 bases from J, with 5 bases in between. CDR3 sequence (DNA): TGTGCCAGCAGCTTACGACGTGAAAAACTGTTTTTT. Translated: CASSLRREKLFF. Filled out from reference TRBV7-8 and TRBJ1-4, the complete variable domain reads GAGVSQSPRYKVAKRGQDVALRCDPISGHVSLFWYQQALGQGPEFLTYFQNEAQLDKSGLPSDRFFAERPEGSVSTLKIQRTQQEDSAVYLCASSLRREKLFFGSGTQLSVL.

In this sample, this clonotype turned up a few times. CDR3 bases: TGTGCCAGCAGAGGACAGGGGGTCACTGAAGCTTTCTTT. Translating it yields CASRGQGVTEAFF. The chain recombines TRBV2 with TRBJ1-1, with TRBD1 identical over 10 bases. The CDR3 is 13 amino acids. Germline trimming cut 6 bases from V and 4 bases from J; bases unmatched to any gene: 2. The germline V gene has CDR1 SNHLY and CDR2 FYNNEI.

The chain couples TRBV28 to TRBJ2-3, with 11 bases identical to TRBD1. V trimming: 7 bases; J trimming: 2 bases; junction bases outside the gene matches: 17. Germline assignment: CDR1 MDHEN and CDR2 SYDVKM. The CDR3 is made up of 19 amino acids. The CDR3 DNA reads TGTGCCAGCAAGGGGGGACAGGGGGGGTTCGGGGGATTCACAGATACGCAGTATTTT. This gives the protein CASKGGQGGFGGFTDTQYF.

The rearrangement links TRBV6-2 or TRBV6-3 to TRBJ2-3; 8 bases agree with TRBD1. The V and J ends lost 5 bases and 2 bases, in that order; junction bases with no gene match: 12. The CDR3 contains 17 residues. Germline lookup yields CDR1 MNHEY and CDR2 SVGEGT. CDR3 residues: CASSGQGPLSNTDTQYF. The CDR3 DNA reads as TGTGCCAGCAGTGGACAGGGCCCTCTGTCCAACACAGATACGCAGTATTTT.

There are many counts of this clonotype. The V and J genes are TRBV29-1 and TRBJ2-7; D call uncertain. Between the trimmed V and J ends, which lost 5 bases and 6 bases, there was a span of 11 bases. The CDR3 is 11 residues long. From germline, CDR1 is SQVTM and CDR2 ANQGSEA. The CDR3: CSVKSTGEQYF. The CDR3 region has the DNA TGCAGCGTTAAGTCAACCGGCGAGCAGTACTTC.

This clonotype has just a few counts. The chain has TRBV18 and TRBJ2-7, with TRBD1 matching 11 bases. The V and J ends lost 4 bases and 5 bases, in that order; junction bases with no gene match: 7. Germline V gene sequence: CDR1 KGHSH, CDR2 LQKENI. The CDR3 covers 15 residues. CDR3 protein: CASSLPGQGADEQYF. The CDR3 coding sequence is TGTGCCAGCTCACTCCCCGGACAGGGGGCGGACGAGCAGTACTTC.

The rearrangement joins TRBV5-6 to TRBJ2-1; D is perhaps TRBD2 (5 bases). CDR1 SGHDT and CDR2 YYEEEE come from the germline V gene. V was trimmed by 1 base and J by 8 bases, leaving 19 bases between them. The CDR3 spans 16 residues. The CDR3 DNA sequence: TGTGCCAGCAGCTTGCTCTCGGGGAGATTTTTCGATGAGCAGTTCTTC. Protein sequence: CASSLLSGRFFDEQFF. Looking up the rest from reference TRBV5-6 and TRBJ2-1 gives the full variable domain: DAGVTQSPTHLIKTRGQQVTLRCSPKSGHDTVSWYQQALGQGPQFIFQYYEEEERQRGNFPDRFSGHQFPNYSSELNVNALLLGDSALYLCASSLLSGRFFDEQFFGPGTRLTVL.

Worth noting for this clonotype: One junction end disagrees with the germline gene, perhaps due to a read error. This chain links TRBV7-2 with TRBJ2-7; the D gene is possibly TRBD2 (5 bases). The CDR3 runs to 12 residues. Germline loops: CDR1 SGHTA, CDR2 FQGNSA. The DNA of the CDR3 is TGTGCCAGCAGCTTGGGCGGGTACGAGCATTACTTC. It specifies CASSLGGYEHYF.

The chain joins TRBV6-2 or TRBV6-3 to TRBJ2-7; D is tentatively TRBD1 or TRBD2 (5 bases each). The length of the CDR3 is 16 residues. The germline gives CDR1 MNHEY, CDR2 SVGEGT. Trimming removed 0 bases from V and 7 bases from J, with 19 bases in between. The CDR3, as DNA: TGTGCCAGCAGTTACTCGAGTCCAGGGACCGGGTCGGAGCAGTACTTC. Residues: CASSYSSPGTGSEQYF.

The CDR3 nucleotides read TGTGCCAGCAGTTTAACACAGGGACCCCGGCGATCCTATAATTCACCCCTCCACTTT. Translated, it gives CASSLTQGPRRSYNSPLHF. The V and J genes are TRBV12-3 or TRBV12-4 and TRBJ1-6, with D possibly TRBD1 on 6 matching bases. The CDR3 totals 19 residues. Trimming stripped 2 bases from V and 1 base from J, with 18 bases between.

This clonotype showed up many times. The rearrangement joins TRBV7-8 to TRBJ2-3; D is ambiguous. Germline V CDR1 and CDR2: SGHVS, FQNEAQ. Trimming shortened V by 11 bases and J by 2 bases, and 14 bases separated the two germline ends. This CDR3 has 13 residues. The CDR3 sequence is CAVPGPVTDTQYF. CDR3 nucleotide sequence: TGTGCCGTACCGGGTCCAGTCACAGATACGCAGTATTTT.

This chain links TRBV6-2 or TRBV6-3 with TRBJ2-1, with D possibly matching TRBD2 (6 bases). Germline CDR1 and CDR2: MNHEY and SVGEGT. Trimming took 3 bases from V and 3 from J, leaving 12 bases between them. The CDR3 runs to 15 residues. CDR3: CASSYFAGSYNEQFF. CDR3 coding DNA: TGTGCCAGCAGTTATTTTGCGGGGAGCTACAATGAGCAGTTCTTC.

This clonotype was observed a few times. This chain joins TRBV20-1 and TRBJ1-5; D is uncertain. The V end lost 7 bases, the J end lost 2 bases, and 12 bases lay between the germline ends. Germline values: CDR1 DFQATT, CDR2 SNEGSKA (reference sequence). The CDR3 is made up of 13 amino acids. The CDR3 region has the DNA TGCAGTGGAGCGAAGGGTGGCAATCAGCCCCAGCATTTT. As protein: CSGAKGGNQPQHF.

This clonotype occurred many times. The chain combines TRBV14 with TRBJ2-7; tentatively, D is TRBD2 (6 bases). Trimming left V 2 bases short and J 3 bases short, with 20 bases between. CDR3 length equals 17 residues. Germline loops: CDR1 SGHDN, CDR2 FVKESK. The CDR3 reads CASSQWTGGLSFYEQYF. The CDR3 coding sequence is TGTGCCAGCAGCCAATGGACTGGGGGACTCAGTTTCTACGAGCAGTACTTC.

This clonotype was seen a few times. CDR3 sequence reads: CARGRGGTGELFF. CDR3 sequence (DNA): TGTGCCAGGGGTCGGGGGGGCACCGGGGAGCTGTTTTTT. The chain uses TRBV27 and TRBJ2-2, with 8 bases lining up with TRBD2. The CDR3 consists of 13 residues. CDR1 and CDR2 from the germline V gene are MNHEY and SMNVEV (reference sequence). The V segment lost 9 bases and the J segment 4 bases; nucleotides outside the gene matches: 4.

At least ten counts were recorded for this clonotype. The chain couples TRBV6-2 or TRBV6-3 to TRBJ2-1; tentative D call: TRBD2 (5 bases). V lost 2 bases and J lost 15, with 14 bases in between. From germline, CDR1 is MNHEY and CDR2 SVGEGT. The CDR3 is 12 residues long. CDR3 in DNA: TGTGCCAGCAGTTACGACCGAGCGCGGGTGTTCTTC. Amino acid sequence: CASSYDRARVFF.